These T cell receptor beta chains were read from a single sample in a study of OX40 agonist ivuxolimab in advanced cancers. TCRdb's table, derived via immunoSEQ multiplex PCR, lists solely in-frame clones and lacks some. The sample has 60,000 or so clones; 80% to 90% are singletons. This specimen consisted of CD4+ or CD8+ T cells sorted from blood, obtained in a trial of the OX40 agonist ivuxolimab. Receptors originate from an adult with an advanced solid tumor such as melanoma, head and neck, liver or kidney cancer. Both conserved end residues are part of each CDR3. A D gene is named only where the DNA matches it firmly. Only part of the rows carry a size: once, few, many, or a class if the clone is expanded.

V gene	D gene	clone size	J gene	CDR3 protein	CDR3 DNA
TRBV10-3	.	.	TRBJ2-5	CAISVGEKETQYF	TGTGCCATCAGTGTAGGAGAGAAAGAGACCCAGTACTTC
TRBV6-6	.	.	TRBJ1-2	CASGAAGYTF	TGTGCCAGTGGAGCAGCCGGCTACACCTTC
TRBV10-1	.	once	TRBJ2-1	CASSENSWSYNEQFF	TGCGCCAGCAGTGAGAATAGCTGGTCCTACAATGAGCAGTTCTTC
TRBV7-2	TRBD1	.	TRBJ2-2	CASSSDRDGGELFF	TGTGCCAGCAGCTCGGACAGGGACGGCGGGGAGCTGTTTTTT
TRBV30	.	.	TRBJ2-6	CAWRDIASGANVLTF	TGTGCCTGGAGGGACATCGCCTCTGGGGCCAACGTCCTGACTTTC
TRBV18	.	.	TRBJ1-1	CASSQDGAGATEAFF	TGTGCCAGCTCTCAAGACGGGGCAGGGGCAACTGAAGCTTTCTTT
TRBV2	.	.	TRBJ2-3	CASASTDTQYF	TGTGCCAGCGCATCCACAGATACGCAGTATTTT
TRBV18	.	once	TRBJ2-1	CASSPPGAPEQFF	TGTGCCAGCTCACCACCGGGGGCCCCTGAGCAGTTCTTC
TRBV4-2	TRBD1	few	TRBJ2-7	CASSQGGAGGSYEQYF	TGTGCCAGCAGCCAGGGCGGGGCAGGGGGCTCGTACGAGCAGTACTTC
TRBV5-1	TRBD2	once	TRBJ2-7	CASRPQLAGGEQYF	TGCGCCAGCCGGCCCCAACTAGCGGGTGGCGAGCAGTACTTC
TRBV6-5	.	.	TRBJ1-1	CASSYSENTEAFF	TGTGCCAGCAGTTACTCGGAGAACACTGAAGCTTTCTTT
TRBV5-1	.	.	TRBJ1-1	CASSLVGGWETEAFF	TGCGCCAGCAGCTTGGTTGGTGGATGGGAAACTGAAGCTTTCTTT
TRBV7-8	.	once	TRBJ2-1	CASSLGGMRTGLDNEQFF	TGTGCCAGCAGCTTAGGGGGCATGCGGACGGGGCTTGACAATGAGCAGTTCTTC
TRBV29-1	.	.	TRBJ2-7	CSVIGGSYEQYF	TGCAGCGTAATCGGGGGTTCCTACGAGCAGTACTTC
TRBV30	.	.	TRBJ1-4	CAWSPGTLVEKLFF	TGTGCCTGGAGTCCTGGGACATTGGTTGAAAAACTGTTTTTT
TRBV30	.	.	TRBJ2-7	CAWSVHSSYEQYF	TGTGCCTGGAGTGTACACAGCTCCTACGAGCAGTACTTC
TRBV7-9	TRBD1	.	TRBJ2-7	CASSIGTDEQYF	TGTGCCAGCAGCATAGGGACAGACGAGCAGTACTTC
TRBV7-2	TRBD2	.	TRBJ2-5	CASSPRGAGGIDSETQYF	TGTGCCAGCAGCCCCCGGGGGGCGGGAGGGATCGACTCAGAGACCCAGTACTTC
TRBV28	.	once	TRBJ2-1	CASSWGLGARNEQFF	TGTGCCAGCAGTTGGGGACTGGGGGCAAGGAATGAGCAGTTCTTC
TRBV7-2	.	.	TRBJ2-7	CASSLEGGYEQYF	TGTGCCAGCAGCTTAGAGGGCGGTTACGAGCAGTACTTC
TRBV9	TRBD1	.	TRBJ1-6	CASSVGGQGDSPLHF	TGTGCCAGCAGCGTAGGTGGACAGGGTGATTCACCCCTCCACTTT
TRBV5-1	.	.	TRBJ2-1	CASSPPSAYNEQFF	TGCGCCAGCAGCCCACCTAGCGCATACAATGAGCAGTTCTTC
TRBV16	TRBD1	.	TRBJ2-2	CASSQTGIGELFF	TGTGCCAGCAGCCAGACAGGGATCGGGGAGCTGTTTTTT
TRBV2	TRBD1	.	TRBJ2-2	CASSSQGVENTGELFF	TGTGCCAGCAGTTCACAGGGGGTGGAGAACACCGGGGAGCTGTTTTTT
TRBV11-2	.	once	TRBJ2-1	CASSLEGAGDEQFF	TGTGCCAGCAGCTTAGAGGGGGCTGGCGATGAGCAGTTCTTC
TRBV5-4	.	.	TRBJ2-3	CASSYTGVWGDTQYF	TGTGCCAGCAGCTACACGGGAGTTTGGGGGGATACGCAGTATTTT
TRBV7-2	.	.	TRBJ1-5	CASSFRAGENQPQHF	TGTGCCAGCAGCTTCAGGGCAGGGGAGAATCAGCCCCAGCATTTT
TRBV30	.	few	TRBJ2-2	CAWSKESNTGELFF	TGTGCCTGGAGTAAAGAGTCGAACACCGGGGAGCTGTTTTTT
TRBV18	TRBD1	.	TRBJ1-4	CASSRDSPATNEKLFF	TGTGCCAGCTCACGGGACAGCCCCGCAACTAATGAAAAACTGTTTTTT
TRBV6-6	TRBD1	.	TRBJ1-1	CASSYSNRGLTEAFF	TGTGCCAGCAGTTACTCGAACAGGGGACTTACTGAAGCTTTCTTT
TRBV6-6	TRBD1	.	TRBJ2-3	CASSQRGTGSDTQYF	TGTGCCAGCAGTCAACGGGGGACAGGGTCAGATACGCAGTATTTT
TRBV28	TRBD2	.	TRBJ2-6	CASVAGASGANVLTF	TGTGCCAGCGTTGCGGGAGCCTCTGGGGCCAACGTCCTGACTTTC
TRBV27	.	few	TRBJ2-4	CASSLYSPRGGNIQYF	TGTGCCAGCAGTTTATATAGCCCTAGGGGAGGAAACATTCAGTACTTC
TRBV27	.	.	TRBJ2-2	CASSLRAVTGELFF	TGTGCCAGCAGTTTAAGGGCAGTCACCGGGGAGCTGTTTTTT
TRBV5-1	TRBD1	.	TRBJ1-4	CASSLRGTDNEKLFF	TGCGCCAGCAGCTTGAGGGGGACAGATAATGAAAAACTGTTTTTT
TRBV6-6	.	.	TRBJ1-3	CASSPTMSGNTIYF	TGTGCCAGCAGCCCGACGATGTCTGGAAACACCATATATTTT